This T cell receptor (beta chain) was captured by sequencing in a study of brain T cells in children with intractable seizures. Study findings and constraints: Viral specificity was inferred only from CDR3 similarity; HCMV serostatus was unknown.

The sample's time point: blood from clinic visit 5 months post-surgery; TSC patient then seizure free. Trimming took 0 bases from V and 5 from J, leaving 5 bases between them. The CDR3 runs to 14 residues. The germline gives CDR1 MGHDK, CDR2 SYGVNS. The method was immunoSEQ multiplex PCR; TCRdb's version includes in-frame clones alone and lacks a portion of them. The sample has 340,000 or so clones; about 94% are singletons. A word on this clone: Its antigen remains unidentified.

V usage is TRBV25-1 and J usage is TRBJ1-6; no clear D gene. The source material was peripheral blood, sampled more than 4 months after surgery. The receptor's source is a boy younger than two with tuberous sclerosis and intractable seizures. CDR3: CASSEYWDNSPLHF. CDR3 in DNA: TGTGCCAGCAGTGAATACTGGGATAATTCACCCCTCCACTTT.